This T cell receptor beta chain was captured in a study of blood T cells in healthy people across ages. In each sample, at least 7 million PBMCs were isolated. This clonotype was observed a handful of times. Trimming pared 2 bases from V and 4 bases from J, leaving 19 bases between. Looked up from germline, CDR1 is SGHRS and CDR2 is YFSETQ. This CDR3 region has 16 residues. Sample-barcoded 5' priming and a J-beta primer mix drove a second PCR of about 6 to 11 cycles. In TCRdb, the 5' RACE reads were re-called with MiXCR into one record per CDR3 protein. The sample includes approximately 810,000 distinct CDR3 sequences, 30% to 45% of them seen just once.

This clonotype originated in a man between 18 and 35 years old in good health. This chain uses TRBV5-1 with TRBJ2-7, with D tentatively TRBD2 (5 bases). Sequenced: blood. CDR3 DNA: TGCGCCAGCAGCTTCTCCGCCGCGGAGGCCCTGTACGAGCAGTACTTC. Amino acids: CASSFSAAEALYEQYF.